This T cell receptor beta chain was retrieved from a study of tumor-infiltrating lymphocytes in primary liver carcinoma. Study-wide results and caveats: Tumors significantly exceeded blood in top-250-clone fraction (p = 0.039).

Germline assignment: CDR1 MNHNY and CDR2 SVGAGI (reference sequence). The CDR3 extends over 17 amino acids. Scientists recovered RNA and DNA together from roughly 18-30 mg of unsorted bulk tissue. By surgical resection, the patients were treated for their primary liver carcinoma. Researchers took samples from five separate regions of each tumor. Of note for this clonotype: What it recognizes is unknown. A read error may account for a junction end that differs from germline.

TCR beta cDNA was made from around 520 ng total RNA with a constant-region primer. Each TCR beta library was derived from three nested multiplex PCR rounds that employed slightly modified ARM-PCR. PCR rounds one and two used TRBV1-TRBV30 forward primers with a C-beta reverse primer for approximately 10 cycles each. MiXCR, run by TCRdb on the multiplex PCR reads, gives a single entry per CDR3 protein. This table has roughly 190,000 distinct CDR3 sequences, around four fifths appearing once. The sample consisted of tumor tissue from primary liver carcinoma. The source of this sequence is a man between 40 and 49 years old with primary liver carcinoma and hepatitis B virus infection. The rearrangement joins TRBV6-6 to TRBJ1-2; 8 positions agree with TRBD1. CDR3 residues: CASRGPDRGQGNYDYTF. CDR3 in DNA: TGTGCCAGCAGGGGCCCCGACAGGGGACAAGGCAACTATGACTACACCTTC.